The 10 T cell receptor beta chains below were found in one sample sequenced in a study of shared clonotypes between healthy human individuals. Sequencing was performed with immunoSEQ multiplex PCR; in TCRdb, only in-frame clones are kept and a portion is missing. This sample has 330,000 or so clones, with roughly 70% found just once. The source material was memory CD4+ T cells sorted from blood. This sample's subset: CD45RA-negative fraction. These receptors were collected from a man younger than 40 in good health.

This chain joins TRBV5-4 and TRBJ2-3, with TRBD1 as a possible D gene (5 bases). Per germline, CDR1 SGHNT and CDR2 YYREEE (reference sequence). The CDR3 runs to 15 residues. Between the trimmed V and J ends, which lost 0 bases and 2 bases, there was a span of 10 bases. CDR3 nucleotide sequence: TGTGCCAGCAGCTTGGAGGCCAGGGACACAGATACGCAGTATTTT. This sequence encodes CASSLEARDTDTQYF.

V gene TRBV2 combines with J gene TRBJ1-4; D call uncertain. Trimming removed 7 bases from V and 4 bases from J, with 19 bases in between. This CDR3 has 16 residues. The germline gives CDR1 SNHLY, CDR2 FYNNEI. The CDR3: CASNRAGTPVNEKLFF. CDR3 nucleotide sequence: TGTGCCAGCAATCGGGCAGGTACTCCTGTTAATGAAAAACTGTTTTTT.

In the case of this clone: The same CDR3 arises from other DNA sequences in this sample as well. The CDR3 reads CASSLTRNTEAFF. The CDR3 nucleotides read TGTGCCAGCAGCTTAACCAGGAACACTGAAGCTTTCTTT. The chain employs TRBV7-2 and TRBJ1-1; no firm D call. Germline-derived CDR1 and CDR2 are SGHTA and FQGNSA. The germline V and J ends were trimmed by 2 bases and 1 base, with 5 bases remaining between them. This CDR3 is built from 13 residues.

This clone appeared a single time. V and J are TRBV11-3 and TRBJ2-2, with 10 bases fitting TRBD1. Germline V gene data show CDR1 as SGHNT and CDR2 as YENEEA. CDR3 size: 15 residues. The J segment lost 7 bases and the V segment lost 4 bases, leaving 6 bases of the junction unmatched. The DNA of the CDR3 is TGTGCCAGCAGCTCGACAGGGGGCTGGAACGGGGAGCTGTTTTTT. As protein: CASSSTGGWNGELFF.

The V and J genes are TRBV5-4 and TRBJ2-6; D remains ambiguous. CDR3 size: 16 residues. Germline lookup yields CDR1 SGHNT and CDR2 YYREEE (reference sequence). The V gene lost 0 bases and the J gene lost 0 bases, with 7 bases spanning the gap. CDR3 sequence (DNA): TGTGCCAGCAGCTTGGTACGGAACTCTGGGGCCAACGTCCTGACTTTC. This codes for CASSLVRNSGANVLTF.

This clone occurred a few times. The chain employs TRBV4-1 and TRBJ1-4; D possibly corresponds to TRBD1 (6 bases). CDR3 length: 16 residues. V lost 0 bases to trimming and J lost 8 bases, with 16 bases between them. Per the germline V gene, CDR1 is MGHRA and CDR2 is YSYEKL. Here the CDR3 reads CASSQESGQGLEKLFF. The CDR3 DNA reads as TGCGCCAGCAGCCAAGAAAGTGGGCAGGGGTTGGAAAAACTGTTTTTT.

The chain uses TRBV11-2 and TRBJ2-7; the match to TRBD2 covers 13 bases. V was pared by 3 bases and J by 6 bases, with 5 bases of the junction left unmatched. The V gene's germline CDR1 is SGHAT and CDR2 FQNNGV. This CDR3 has 15 amino acids. The CDR3 protein is CASSLLTSGRSEQYF. The CDR3, as DNA: TGTGCCAGCAGCTTGTTGACTAGCGGGAGGTCCGAGCAGTACTTC.

The chain joins TRBV11-3 to TRBJ2-1; D is ambiguous. Trimming stripped 5 bases from V and 7 bases from J, with 9 bases between. Germline V gene sequence: CDR1 SGHNT, CDR2 YENEEA. The CDR3 is made up of 12 amino acids. The CDR3, as DNA: TGTGCCAGCAGCGACCAGTCTAATGAGCAGTTCTTC. Its protein product is CASSDQSNEQFF. Complete variable domain (other parts from reference TRBV11-3 and TRBJ2-1): EAGVVQSPRYKIIEKKQPVAFWCNPISGHNTLYWYLQNLGQGPELLIRYENEEAVDDSQLPKDRFSAERLKGVDSTLKIQPAELGDSAVYLCASSDQSNEQFFGPGTRLTVL.

Points on this clone: This may come from a read error, since a much larger clone is one base off. V and J are TRBV7-9 and TRBJ2-3; 11 bases are a match to TRBD2. Losses at the gene ends were 3 bases for V and 4 bases for J; bases not matched to a gene: 0. Per the germline V gene, CDR1 is SEHNR and CDR2 is FQNEAQ (reference sequence). The CDR3 contains 14 residues. CDR3 coding DNA: TGTGCCAGCAGCTTGGGACTAGCGGCAGATACGCAGTATTTT. Its translation: CASSLGLAADTQYF.

The gene calls are TRBV7-8 and TRBJ1-2; 7 nucleotides agree with TRBD1. The CDR3 has 14 amino acids. Germline loops: CDR1 SGHVS, CDR2 FQNEAQ. V lost 1 base, J lost 5 bases, and 4 bases stayed unmatched. The CDR3 nucleotides are TGTGCCAGCAGCTTAGGGGGACAGTTATATGGCTACACCTTC. This codes for CASSLGGQLYGYTF.